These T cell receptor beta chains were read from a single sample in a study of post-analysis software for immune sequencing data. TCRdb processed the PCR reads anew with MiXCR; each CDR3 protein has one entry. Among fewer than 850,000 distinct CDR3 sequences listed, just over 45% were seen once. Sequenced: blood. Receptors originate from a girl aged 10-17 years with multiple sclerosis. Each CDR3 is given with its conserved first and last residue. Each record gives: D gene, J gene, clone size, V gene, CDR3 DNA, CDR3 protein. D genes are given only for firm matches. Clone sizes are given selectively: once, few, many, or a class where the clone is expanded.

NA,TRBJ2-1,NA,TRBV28,TGTGCCAGCAGTTATGCTCTGGACAATGAGCAGTTCTTC,CASSYALDNEQFF
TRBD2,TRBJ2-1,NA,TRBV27,TGTGCCAGCAGGCTTGTGGCGGGAGGGTACAATGAGCAGTTCTTC,CASRLVAGGYNEQFF
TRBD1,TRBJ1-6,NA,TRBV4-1,TGCGCCAGCAGCCAAGACAGGACAGGACGAGATTCACCCCTCCACTTT,CASSQDRTGRDSPLHF
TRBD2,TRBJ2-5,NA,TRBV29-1,TGCAGCGTTGAAGGGGGCCTAGCGGGAGGGTCCTCAAATCGGGAGCAGTACTTC,CSVEGGLAGGSSNREQYF
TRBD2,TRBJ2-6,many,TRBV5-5,TGTGCCAGCAGCTTGGCCAGTACTAGCGGGACTTCACTGCGCTCTGGGGCCAACGTCCTGACTTTC,CASSLASTSGTSLRSGANVLTF
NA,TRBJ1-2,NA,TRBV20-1,TGCAGTGCTAGAGAGTCGGGGTCCTATGGCTACACCTTC,CSARESGSYGYTF
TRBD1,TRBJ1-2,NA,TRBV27,TGTGCCAGCAGTCCTCCCCCGGGACAGGGGGCTTTGGGAGGCTACACCTTC,CASSPPPGQGALGGYTF
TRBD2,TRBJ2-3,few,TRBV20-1,TGCAGTGCTCTCCCCTGGGAGGGCCTCACAGATACGCAGTATTTT,CSALPWEGLTDTQYF
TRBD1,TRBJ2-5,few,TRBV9,TGTGCCAGCAGCGTAGCTACGGCAGGGGGAACGCAAGAGACCCAGTACTTC,CASSVATAGGTQETQYF
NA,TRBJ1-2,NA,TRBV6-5,TGTGCCAGCAGTTATCGACCGGAGGGGGTCGGCTATGGCTACACCTTC,CASSYRPEGVGYGYTF
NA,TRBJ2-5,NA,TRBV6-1,TGTGCCAGCAGTGAGGATGGCAGGAGCCTTCAGGAGACCCAGTACTTC,CASSEDGRSLQETQYF
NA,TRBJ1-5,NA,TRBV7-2,TGTGCCAGCAGCCCAGCCCTGACACGCTATAGCAATCAGCCCCAGCATTTT,CASSPALTRYSNQPQHF
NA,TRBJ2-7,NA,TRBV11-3,TGTGCCAGCAGCTTTGGGACCATCTCCTACGAGCAGTACTTC,CASSFGTISYEQYF
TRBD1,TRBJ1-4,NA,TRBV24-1,TGTGCCACCAGTGAGGCCCCCGCACCGGACAGGGGGCCGCGAAAACTGTTTTTT,CATSEAPAPDRGPRKLFF
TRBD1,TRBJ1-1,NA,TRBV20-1,TGCAGTGCGCCGCAGGGGGCAAGTGCTTTCTTT,CSAPQGASAFF
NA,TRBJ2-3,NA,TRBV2,TGTGCCAGCAGTACCAGACTAGTTCCCACAGATACGCAGTATTTT,CASSTRLVPTDTQYF
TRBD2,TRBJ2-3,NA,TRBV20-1,TGCAGTGCTTATAGAGCGGGACTACTCTCAGATACGCAGTATTTT,CSAYRAGLLSDTQYF
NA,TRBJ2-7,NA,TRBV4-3,TGCGCCAGCAGCCAAGATGCGGGCAGGATGGACGAGCAGTACTTC,CASSQDAGRMDEQYF
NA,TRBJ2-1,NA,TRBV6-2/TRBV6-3,TGTGCCAGCAGTTACGGGACATACCCCTACAATGAGCAGTTCTTC,CASSYGTYPYNEQFF
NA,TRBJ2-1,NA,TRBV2,TGTGCCAGCGTCCCGGGACTGGCGAACAATGAGCAGTTCTTC,CASVPGLANNEQFF
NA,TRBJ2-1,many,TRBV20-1,TGCAGTGCTCGCGAGCTATCTAGTAAGGCGTACAATGAGCAGTTCTTC,CSARELSSKAYNEQFF
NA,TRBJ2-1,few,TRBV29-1,TGCAGCGTTGAAGAAGGTTACTTATCCTACAATGAGCAGTTCTTC,CSVEEGYLSYNEQFF
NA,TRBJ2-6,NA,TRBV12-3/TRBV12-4,TGTGCCAGCAGTTTAGTACAGGGGGCCAACGTCCTGACTTTC,CASSLVQGANVLTF
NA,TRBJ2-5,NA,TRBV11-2,TGTGCCAGCAGCTTAGATCCCCAGTTGGGGACCCAGTACTTC,CASSLDPQLGTQYF
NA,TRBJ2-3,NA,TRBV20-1,TGCAGTGCTAGAGATTGGGGAGTTGTGAGCACAGATACGCAGTATTTT,CSARDWGVVSTDTQYF
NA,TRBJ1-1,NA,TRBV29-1,TGCAGCGTTGAAGGTCCGGGAACTGAAGCTTTCTTT,CSVEGPGTEAFF
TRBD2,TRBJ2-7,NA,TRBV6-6,TGTGCCAGCAGTTACGCGGGTCCTGGCGGGAGGCATTACGAGCAGTACTTC,CASSYAGPGGRHYEQYF
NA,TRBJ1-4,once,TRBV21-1,TGTGCCAGCAGCGTCCCCCGGAGGGATGAAAAACTGTTTTTT,CASSVPRRDEKLFF
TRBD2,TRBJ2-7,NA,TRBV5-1,TGCGCCAGCAGCAAAGGACTAGCGGGAGATCCTTCCTACGAGCAGTACTTC,CASSKGLAGDPSYEQYF
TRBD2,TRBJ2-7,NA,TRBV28,TGTGCCAGCAGTTCTACTAGCGGGAGGCACGAGCAGTACTTC,CASSSTSGRHEQYF
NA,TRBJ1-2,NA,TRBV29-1,TGCAGCGTTGAAAGTCGGGACTATGGCTACACCTTC,CSVESRDYGYTF
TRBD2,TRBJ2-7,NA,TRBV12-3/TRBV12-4,TGTGCCAGCAGTTCTAGACTAGCGGGAGGGCTATACGAGCAGTACTTC,CASSSRLAGGLYEQYF
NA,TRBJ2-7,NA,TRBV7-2,TGTGCCAGCAGCTTTGGGGGAGCCCACGAGCAGTACTTC,CASSFGGAHEQYF
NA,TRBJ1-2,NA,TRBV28,TGTGCCAGCGGGGAGGGGGAGGACTATGGCTACACCTTC,CASGEGEDYGYTF
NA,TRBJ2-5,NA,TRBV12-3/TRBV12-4,TGTGCCAGCAGTTTAGCGCGGCAGTTCCTTCAAGAGACCCAGTACTTC,CASSLARQFLQETQYF
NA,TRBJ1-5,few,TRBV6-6,TGTGCCAGCAGCACAACAGGAAATCAGCCCCAGCATTTT,CASSTTGNQPQHF
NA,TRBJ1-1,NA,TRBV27,TGTGCCAGCATGGGACTTACGAACACTGAAGCTTTCTTT,CASMGLTNTEAFF
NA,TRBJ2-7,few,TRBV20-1,TGCAGTGCTAGACTCACGGGCCTCTACGAGCAGTACTTC,CSARLTGLYEQYF
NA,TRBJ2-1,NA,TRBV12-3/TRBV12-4,TGTGCCAGCAGTTACCGCGACGCCTATGGTGGGAATGAGCAGTTCTTC,CASSYRDAYGGNEQFF
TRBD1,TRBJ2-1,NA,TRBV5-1,TGCGCCAGCAGCAACTCGACAGGGATCTACAATGAGCGGTTCTTC,CASSNSTGIYNERFF
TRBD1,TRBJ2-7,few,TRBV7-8,TGTGCCAGCAGCCTCCGCGGGACAGGGTTCTACGAGCAGTACTTC,CASSLRGTGFYEQYF
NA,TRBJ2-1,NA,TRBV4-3,TGCGCCAGCAGCCAAGAGCCCCCCCGGGGCCCCCCAGTCTACAATGAGCAGTTCTTC,CASSQEPPRGPPVYNEQFF
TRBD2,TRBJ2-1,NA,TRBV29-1,TGCAGCGTTGCCCGTCGGCTAGCGGTAAATGAGCAGTTCTTC,CSVARRLAVNEQFF
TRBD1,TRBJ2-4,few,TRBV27,TGTGCCAGCAGTCAGGGGGCGATGGCCAAAAACATTCAGTACTTC,CASSQGAMAKNIQYF
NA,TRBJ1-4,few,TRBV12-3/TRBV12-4,TGTGCCAGCAGTCTTCAACAGCAATCCCATGAAAAACTGTTTTTT,CASSLQQQSHEKLFF
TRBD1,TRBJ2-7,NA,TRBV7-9,TGTGCCAGCACCCTAGGGGGACAGGGCTACGAGCAGTACTTC,CASTLGGQGYEQYF
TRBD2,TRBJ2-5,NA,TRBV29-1,TGCAGCGTCTGGTGGCGGGGGACAGAGACCCAGTACTTC,CSVWWRGTETQYF
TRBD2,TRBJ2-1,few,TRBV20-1,TGCAGTGCCGCGGGGACTAGCGACGATGAGCAGTTCTTC,CSAAGTSDDEQFF
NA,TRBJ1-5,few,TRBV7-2,TGTGCCAGCAGCTTCACCTGGACGGGCAATCAGCCCCAGCATTTT,CASSFTWTGNQPQHF
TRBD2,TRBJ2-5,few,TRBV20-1,TGCAGTGCTAGAGACGGCGGGAGTATCGAAGAGACCCAGTACTTC,CSARDGGSIEETQYF
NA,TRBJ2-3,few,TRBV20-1,TGCAGTGCTAGGCCGGCGGTCGACCCGTATACGCAGTATTTT,CSARPAVDPYTQYF